The clone carrying this TCR beta chain was observed a handful of times. What it binds is unknown. The sample belongs to a study of identical twins. Healthy Caucasians provided all donations. A single record per CDR3 protein comes from TCRdb applying MiXCR to the 5' RACE reads. The sample consists of 200,000 to 250,000 distinct CDR3 sequences, approximately 7% of them appearing once. The germline V and J ends were trimmed by 2 bases and 6 bases, with 9 bases remaining between them. CDR3 length: 13 amino acids. The germline gives CDR1 KGHSH, CDR2 LQKENI. Study-level points and caveats: Models underestimated TCR alpha sharing (out-of-frame) in monozygotic twins.

The sample was also linked to a second study, of yellow fever vaccine responses in identical twins.

The origin of this receptor is a woman in her late teens or twenties in good health. The chain recombines TRBV18 with TRBJ2-3; D not certain. The sequenced sample was memory (CD45RO+) T cells sorted from blood. The CDR3 loop is CASSPNLGDTQYF. The CDR3 DNA follows: TGTGCCAGCTCACCAAATCTCGGGGATACGCAGTATTTT.